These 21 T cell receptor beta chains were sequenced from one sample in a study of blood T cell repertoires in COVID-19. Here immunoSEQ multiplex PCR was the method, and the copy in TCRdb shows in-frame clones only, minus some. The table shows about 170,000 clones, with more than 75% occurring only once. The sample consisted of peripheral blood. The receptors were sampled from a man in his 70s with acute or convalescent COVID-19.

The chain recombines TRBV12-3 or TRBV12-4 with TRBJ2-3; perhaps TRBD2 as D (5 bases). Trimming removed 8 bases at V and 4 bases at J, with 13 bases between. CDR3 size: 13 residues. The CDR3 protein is CASCGGYADTQYF. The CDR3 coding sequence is TGTGCCAGCTGTGGAGGATATGCAGATACGCAGTATTTT.

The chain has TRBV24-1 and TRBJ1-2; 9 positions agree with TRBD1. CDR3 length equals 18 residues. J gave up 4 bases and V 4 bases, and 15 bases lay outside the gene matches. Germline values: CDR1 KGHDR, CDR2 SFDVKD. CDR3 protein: CATSEHWDTGGVFYGYTF. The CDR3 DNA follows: TGTGCCACCAGTGAACATTGGGACACAGGGGGCGTTTTCTATGGCTACACCTTC.

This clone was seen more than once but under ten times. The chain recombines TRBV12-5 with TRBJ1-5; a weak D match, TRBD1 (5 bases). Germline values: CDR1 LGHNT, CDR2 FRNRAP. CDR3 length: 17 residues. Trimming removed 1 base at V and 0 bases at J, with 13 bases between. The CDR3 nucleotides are TGTGCTAGTGGTTTGGAGCGAGACAGCTATAGCAATCAGCCCCAGCATTTT. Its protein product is CASGLERDSYSNQPQHF.

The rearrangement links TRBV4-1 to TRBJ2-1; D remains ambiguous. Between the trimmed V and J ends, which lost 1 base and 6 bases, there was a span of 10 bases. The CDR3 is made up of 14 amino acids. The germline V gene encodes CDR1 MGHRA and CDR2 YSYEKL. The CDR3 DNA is TGCGCCAGCAGCCAAGTTGGTACAGCCAATGAGCAGTTCTTC. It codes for CASSQVGTANEQFF.

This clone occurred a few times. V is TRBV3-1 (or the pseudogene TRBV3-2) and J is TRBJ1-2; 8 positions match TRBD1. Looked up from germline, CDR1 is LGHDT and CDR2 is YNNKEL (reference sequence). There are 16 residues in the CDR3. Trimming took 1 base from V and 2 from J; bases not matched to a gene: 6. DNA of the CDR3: TGTGCCAGCAGCCAAGCAGGGGGCTGGGACAACTATGGCTACACCTTC. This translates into CASSQAGGWDNYGYTF.

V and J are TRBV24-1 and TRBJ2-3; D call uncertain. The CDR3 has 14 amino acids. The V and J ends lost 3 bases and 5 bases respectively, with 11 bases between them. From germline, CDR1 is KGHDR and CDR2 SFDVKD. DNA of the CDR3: TGTGCCACCAGTGATAATTGGGCTGTAGATACGCAGTATTTT. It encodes CATSDNWAVDTQYF.

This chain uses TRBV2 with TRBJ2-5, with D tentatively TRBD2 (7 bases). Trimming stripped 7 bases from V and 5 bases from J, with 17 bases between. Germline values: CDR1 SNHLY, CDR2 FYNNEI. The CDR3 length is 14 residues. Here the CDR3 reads CASTQGGAFETQYF. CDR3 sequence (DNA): TGTGCCAGCACCCAAGGGGGGGCGTTTGAGACCCAGTACTTC. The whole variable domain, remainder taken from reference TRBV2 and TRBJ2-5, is EPEVTQTPSHQVTQMGQEVILRCVPISNHLYFYWYRQILGQKVEFLVSFYNNEISEKSEIFDDQFSVERPDGSNFTLKIRSTKLEDSAMYFCASTQGGAFETQYFGPGTRLLVL.

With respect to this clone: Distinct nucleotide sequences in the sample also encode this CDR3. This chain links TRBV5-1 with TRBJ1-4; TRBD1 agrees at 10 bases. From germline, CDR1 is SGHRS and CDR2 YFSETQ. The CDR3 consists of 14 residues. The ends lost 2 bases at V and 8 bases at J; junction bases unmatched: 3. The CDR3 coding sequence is TGCGCCAGCAGCTTAGGGACAGGGGTGGAAAAACTGTTTTTT. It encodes CASSLGTGVEKLFF. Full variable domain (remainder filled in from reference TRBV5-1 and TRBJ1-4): KAGVTQTPRYLIKTRGQQVTLSCSPISGHRSVSWYQQTPGQGLQFLFEYFSETQRNKGNFPGRFSGRQFSNSRSEMNVSTLELGDSALYLCASSLGTGVEKLFFGSGTQLSVL.

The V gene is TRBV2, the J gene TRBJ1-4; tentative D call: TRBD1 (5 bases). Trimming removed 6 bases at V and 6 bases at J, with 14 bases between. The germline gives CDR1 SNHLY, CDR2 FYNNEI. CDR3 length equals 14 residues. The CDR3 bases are TGTGCCAGCAGCGGAGGGGTGGTATATGAAAAACTGTTTTTT. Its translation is CASSGGVVYEKLFF.

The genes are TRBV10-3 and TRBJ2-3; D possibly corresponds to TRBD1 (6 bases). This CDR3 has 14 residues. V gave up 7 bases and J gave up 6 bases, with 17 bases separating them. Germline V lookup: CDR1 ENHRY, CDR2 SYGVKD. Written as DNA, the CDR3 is TGTGCCATCACTCAGGACAGAGATGCTGATACGCAGTATTTT. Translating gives CAITQDRDADTQYF.

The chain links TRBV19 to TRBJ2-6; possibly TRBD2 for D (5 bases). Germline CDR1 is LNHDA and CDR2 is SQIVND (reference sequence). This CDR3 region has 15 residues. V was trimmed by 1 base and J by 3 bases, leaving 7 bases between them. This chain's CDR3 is CASSIGGDGANVLTF. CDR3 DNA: TGTGCCAGTAGTATAGGGGGAGATGGGGCCAACGTCCTGACTTTC.

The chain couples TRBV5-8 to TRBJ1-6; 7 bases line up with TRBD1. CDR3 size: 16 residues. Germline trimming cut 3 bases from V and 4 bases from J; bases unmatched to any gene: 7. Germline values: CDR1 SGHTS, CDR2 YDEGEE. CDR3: CASSSIGTVYNSPLHF. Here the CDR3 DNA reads TGTGCCAGCAGCTCAATCGGGACAGTATATAATTCACCCCTCCACTTT.

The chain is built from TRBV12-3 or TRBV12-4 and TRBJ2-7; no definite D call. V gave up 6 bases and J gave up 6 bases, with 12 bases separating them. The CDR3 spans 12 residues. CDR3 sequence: CASSFSWSEQYF. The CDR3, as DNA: TGTGCCAGCAGCTTCAGTTGGTCCGAGCAGTACTTC.

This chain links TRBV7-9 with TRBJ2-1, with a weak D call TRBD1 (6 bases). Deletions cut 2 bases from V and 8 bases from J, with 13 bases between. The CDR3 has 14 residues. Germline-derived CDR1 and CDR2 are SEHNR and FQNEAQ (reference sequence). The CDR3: CASSLLQGGDEQFF. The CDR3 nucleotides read TGTGCCAGCAGCTTACTACAGGGTGGCGATGAGCAGTTCTTC. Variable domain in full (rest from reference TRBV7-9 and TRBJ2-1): DTGVSQNPRHKITKRGQNVTFRCDPISEHNRLYWYRQTLGQGPEFLTYFQNEAQLEKSRLLSDRFSAERPKGSFSTLEIQRTEQGDSAMYLCASSLLQGGDEQFFGPGTRLTVL.

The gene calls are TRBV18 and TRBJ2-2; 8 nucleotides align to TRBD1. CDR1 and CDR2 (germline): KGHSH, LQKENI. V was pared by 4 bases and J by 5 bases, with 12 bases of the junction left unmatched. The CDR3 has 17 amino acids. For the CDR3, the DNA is TGTGCCAGCTCACTACCACGGACAGGGAAGGGTACCGGGGAGCTGTTTTTT. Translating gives CASSLPRTGKGTGELFF.

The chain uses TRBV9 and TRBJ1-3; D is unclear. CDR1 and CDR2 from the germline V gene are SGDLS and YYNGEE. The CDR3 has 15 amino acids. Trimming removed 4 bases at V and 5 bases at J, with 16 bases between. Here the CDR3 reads CASSRGWQRRNTIYF. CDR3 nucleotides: TGTGCCAGCAGCAGAGGGTGGCAGCGAAGAAACACCATATATTTT.

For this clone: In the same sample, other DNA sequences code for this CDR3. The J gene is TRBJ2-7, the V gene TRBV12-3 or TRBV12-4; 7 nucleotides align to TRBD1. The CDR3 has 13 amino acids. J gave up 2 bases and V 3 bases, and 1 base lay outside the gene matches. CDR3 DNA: TGTGCCAGCAGTTTTGGGACAGCCTACGAGCAGTACTTC. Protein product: CASSFGTAYEQYF.

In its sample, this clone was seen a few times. CDR3 bases: TGTGCCAGCAGCCTAGGGGCCACCACCTCCTACGAGCAGTACTTC. It is translated as CASSLGATTSYEQYF. The V call is TRBV9, the J call TRBJ2-7; D might be TRBD1 (5 bases). The CDR3 length is 15 residues. The V end lost 4 bases, the J end lost 0 bases, and 14 bases lay between the germline ends. Germline V gene data show CDR1 as SGDLS and CDR2 as YYNGEE.

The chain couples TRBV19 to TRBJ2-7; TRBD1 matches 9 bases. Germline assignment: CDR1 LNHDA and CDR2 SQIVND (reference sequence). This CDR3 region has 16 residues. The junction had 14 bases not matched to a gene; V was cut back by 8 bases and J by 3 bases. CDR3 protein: CASPIGYRGRVYEQYF. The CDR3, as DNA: TGTGCCAGTCCGATAGGGTACAGGGGGCGCGTCTACGAGCAGTACTTC.

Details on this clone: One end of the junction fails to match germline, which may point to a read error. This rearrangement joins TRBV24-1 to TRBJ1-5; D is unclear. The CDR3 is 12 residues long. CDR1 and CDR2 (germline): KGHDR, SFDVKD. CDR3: CASSNSNQPQHF. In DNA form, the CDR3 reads TGTGCCTCCAGCAATAGCAATCAGCCCCAGCATTTT.

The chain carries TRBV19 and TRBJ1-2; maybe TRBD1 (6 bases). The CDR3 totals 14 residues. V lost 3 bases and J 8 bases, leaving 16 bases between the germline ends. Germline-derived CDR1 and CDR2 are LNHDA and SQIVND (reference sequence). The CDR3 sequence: CASSMDLDSDGYTF. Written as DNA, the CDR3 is TGTGCCAGTAGTATGGATTTGGACAGTGACGGCTACACCTTC.